One and the same sample provided the 20 T cell receptor beta chains below, sequenced in a study of kidney transplant recipient with SARS-CoV-2 infection. Using its own MiXCR run on the reads, TCRdb lists one record per CDR3 protein. Of fewer than 250,000 distinct CDR3 sequences listed, around 28% are singletons. Sequences were derived from a blood sample, sampled at baseline and on roughly day 110 from a kidney transplant recipient. Every receptor here comes from a male patient aged 25 to 39 who had COVID-19 and was a kidney transplant recipient. The graft donor may have contributed some T cells.

This clonotype was found many times. V usage is TRBV6-8 and J usage is TRBJ1-2; D not resolved. The germline V and J ends were trimmed by 5 bases and 4 bases, with 23 bases remaining between them. Germline assignment: CDR1 MNHGY and CDR2 SAAAGT. This CDR3 region has 17 residues. The CDR3 region is CASSVQIRSRKTYGYTF. The CDR3 nucleotides are TGTGCCAGCAGTGTTCAGATACGCTCTAGAAAGACCTATGGCTACACCTTC.

On this clonotype itself: A single base separates this from a much larger clone, so it may be a read error. This chain connects TRBV6-5 to TRBJ1-2; 8 bases are a match to TRBD1. The germline CDR1 and CDR2 sequences are MNHEY and SVGAGI. The CDR3 totals 14 residues. CDR3 residues: CSSTRPGGLYGYTF. DNA for the CDR3: TGTTCCAGCACCAGACCAGGGGGCCTTTATGGCTACACCTTC.

This clonotype came up many times. V usage is TRBV5-4 and J usage is TRBJ2-2; D may match TRBD1 or TRBD2 (5 bases each). The V and J ends lost 7 bases and 7 bases respectively, with 17 bases between them. The CDR3 runs 14 residues. Germline CDR1 reads SGHNT; CDR2 reads YYREEE (reference sequence). The CDR3 DNA reads TGTGCCAGCGGACTCCAAGGGGTCGGCGGGGAGCTGTTTTTT. This sequence encodes CASGLQGVGGELFF.

This clonotype occurred many times. The chain has TRBV9 and TRBJ1-2; no reliable D call. Trimming took 0 bases from V and 5 from J, leaving 20 bases between them. In germline, CDR1 is SGDLS, CDR2 YYNGEE. The CDR3 consists of 17 residues. CDR3 DNA: TGTGCCAGCAGCGTAGAATCAGGACCCGCGATTTCTTATGGCTACACCTTC. Its translation: CASSVESGPAISYGYTF. The variable domain in full, completed from reference TRBV9 and TRBJ1-2, reads DSGVTQTPKHLITATGQRVTLRCSPRSGDLSVYWYQQSLDQGLQFLIQYYNGEERAKGNILERFSAQQFPDLHSELNLSSLELGDSALYFCASSVESGPAISYGYTFGSGTRLTVV.

This clonotype was observed at least ten times. The chain couples TRBV6-2 or TRBV6-3 to TRBJ1-6, with a tentative D call TRBD1 (5 bases). Germline V CDR1 and CDR2: MNHEY, SVGEGT. This CDR3 contains 16 residues. Trimming pared 0 bases from V and 7 bases from J, leaving 13 bases between. The CDR3 coding sequence is TGTGCCAGCAGTTACTCTCGGCAGGGTAGAAATTCACCCCTCCACTTT. Translated, it gives CASSYSRQGRNSPLHF.

This clonotype was observed a single time. This may stem from a read error, because a much larger clone lies one nucleotide away. This chain connects TRBV7-6 to TRBJ1-1, with D tentatively TRBD1 (5 bases). This CDR3 region has 12 residues. Germline lookup yields CDR1 SGHVS and CDR2 FNYEAQ. The CDR3 nucleotides read TGTACCAGCAGCTTAGGGGACGGGGAGACTTTCTTT. Translating gives CTSSLGDGETFF.

J is TRBJ1-4 and V is TRBV7-4, with a weak D call TRBD1 (6 bases). The CDR3 totals 18 residues. V was cut by 1 base and J by 0 bases, with 15 bases left in between. Looked up from germline, CDR1 is SGHVT and CDR2 is SQSDAQ. The CDR3, as DNA: TGTGCCAGCAGCTTAGAGGGGGAGGGGGGGCCAACTAATGAAAAACTGTTTTTT. Amino acid sequence: CASSLEGEGGPTNEKLFF.

This clonotype has ten or more counts. The chain joins TRBV29-1 to TRBJ1-2; weak D call: TRBD1 (6 bases). The CDR3 loop spans 12 amino acids. Trimming took off 7 bases at V and 1 base at J, with 10 bases between the two ends. Germline CDR1 reads SQVTM; CDR2 reads ANQGSEA. The CDR3 region is CSASRGNYGYTF. The CDR3 DNA reads as TGCAGCGCCAGCAGGGGTAACTATGGCTACACCTTC.

Of note for this clonotype: This could be a read error, since a much larger clone is one nucleotide away. The chain recombines TRBV5-1 with TRBJ2-7; TRBD2 might be the D (6 bases). V lost 0 bases, J lost 5 bases, and 15 bases lay in between. The germline gives CDR1 SGHRS, CDR2 YFSETQ. The CDR3 sequence is 15 residues long. The CDR3 DNA sequence: TGCGCCAGCAGCTTGGCCTCCGGCGGGGCTAACGAGCAGTACTTC. This gives the protein CASSLASGGANEQYF.

This clonotype was seen many times. The rearrangement uses TRBV27 and TRBJ2-7; 14 positions match TRBD2. Per germline, CDR1 MNHEY and CDR2 SMNVEV (reference sequence). The V gene end was trimmed by 6 bases and the J gene end by 5 bases; junction bases not matched to a gene: 12. The length of the CDR3 is 17 residues. CDR3 bases: TGTGCCAGCAGGACGACTAGCGGGAGGGCCTTCAGGGACGAGCAGTACTTC. Translating it yields CASRTTSGRAFRDEQYF.

This clonotype was detected once. A read error is possible here, since a much larger clone lies one base away. The V gene is TRBV7-9, the J gene TRBJ2-7, with 8 positions matching TRBD2. The V segment lost 10 bases and the J segment 0 bases; nucleotides outside the gene matches: 17. Germline CDR1 reads SEHNR; CDR2 reads FQNEAQ (reference sequence). The CDR3 sequence is 17 residues long. CDR3 DNA: TGTGCCAACATCCCACTTTCCGCCGGGACTAGCTCCTACGAGCAGTACTTC. Translated: CANIPLSAGTSSYEQYF.

This clonotype has just a few counts. This sequence joins TRBV20-1 and TRBJ2-1; no clear D gene. The CDR3 contains 15 residues. The germline V gene encodes CDR1 DFQATT and CDR2 SNEGSKA (reference sequence). Deletions cut 5 bases from V and 6 bases from J, with 20 bases between. CDR3 residues: CSAPNFLRDGNEQFF. CDR3 in DNA: TGCAGTGCTCCCAATTTCCTACGCGATGGCAATGAGCAGTTCTTC.

The chain recombines TRBV24-1 with TRBJ2-3, with D possibly being TRBD1 (6 bases). Germline lookup yields CDR1 KGHDR and CDR2 SFDVKD. This CDR3 region has 19 residues. The V gene lost 4 bases and the J gene lost 0 bases, with 22 bases spanning the gap. CDR3 in DNA: TGTGCCACCAGTGAACGCGCCCAACCGACAGGAGAAAGCACAGATACGCAGTATTTT. It encodes CATSERAQPTGESTDTQYF.

The rearrangement uses TRBV4-1 and TRBJ1-1; D not certain. From germline, CDR1 is MGHRA and CDR2 YSYEKL. The CDR3 runs to 16 residues. Deletions cut 3 bases from V and 5 bases from J, with 19 bases between. The CDR3 here is CASSHTFSPGRTEAFF. The DNA for the CDR3 is TGCGCCAGCAGCCATACCTTTTCCCCGGGTAGGACTGAAGCTTTCTTT.

This clonotype was seen a few times. The chain recombines TRBV6-5 with TRBJ2-4, with 7 bases lining up with TRBD2. V shed 4 bases and J 5 bases; nucleotides not matched to a gene: 8. The CDR3 extends over 15 amino acids. The germline V gene encodes CDR1 MNHEY and CDR2 SVGAGI. The CDR3 DNA follows: TGTGCCAGCAGTTGGGGAGGGGCGGGCCAAAACATTCAGTACTTC. Protein sequence: CASSWGGAGQNIQYF.

The chain couples TRBV6-8 to TRBJ2-3; the D is unclear. Germline V gives CDR1 MNHGY, CDR2 SAAAGT. With 8 bases removed from V and 6 bases from J, the gap between germline ends came to 12 bases. There are 12 residues in the CDR3. The CDR3 sequence: CASGWAADTQYF. In DNA form, the CDR3 reads TGTGCCAGCGGCTGGGCGGCGGATACGCAGTATTTT.

This clonotype has just a few counts. The chain's CDR3 is CASRHRLATVMQDTQYF. The CDR3 bases are TGTGCCAGCAGACATCGGCTAGCTACAGTCATGCAAGATACGCAGTATTTT. J is TRBJ2-3 and V is TRBV21-1; TRBD2 is the table's D call and was not checked against the DNA. TRBV21-1 corresponds to a pseudogene. The CDR3 consists of 17 residues.

In its sample, this clonotype was seen many times. V and J are TRBV29-1 and TRBJ2-7, with TRBD1 identical over 9 bases. The CDR3 consists of 11 residues. In germline, CDR1 is SQVTM, CDR2 ANQGSEA. V gave up 7 bases and J gave up 9 bases; unmatched junction bases: 7. The CDR3 DNA reads TGCAGCGGGGGGGGACAGGGTCCGCAGTACTTC. Amino acid sequence: CSGGGQGPQYF.

The chain is built from TRBV21-1 and TRBJ2-3; the table's TRBD2 call for D was not verified on the DNA. TRBV21-1 is a listed pseudogene. The CDR3 runs 17 residues. The CDR3 protein is CASSGQLATVMQDTQYF. In DNA, the CDR3 is TGTGCCAGCAGCGGACAACTAGCTACAGTCATGCAAGATACGCAGTATTTT.

This clonotype was detected many times. The rearrangement joins TRBV6-2 or TRBV6-3 to TRBJ1-2, with D hard to call. Germline CDR1 MNHEY, CDR2 SVGEGT. V was cut by 2 bases and J by 0 bases, with 16 bases left in between. CDR3 length: 17 amino acids. CDR3: CASSYVGLFTSNYGYTF. CDR3 coding DNA: TGTGCCAGCAGTTACGTTGGACTCTTTACGTCTAACTATGGCTACACCTTC.